The T cell receptor (beta chain) under discussion was sequenced for a study of cytomegalovirus exposure and HLA in healthy donors. CDR3 length equals 14 residues. V gave up 3 bases and J gave up 5 bases; unmatched junction bases: 4. Looked up from germline, CDR1 is SGHTS and CDR2 is YDEGEE. Repertoires were generated with immunoSEQ multiplex PCR, while TCRdb's copy carries only in-frame clones and drops some. Of about 140,000 clones in the sample, 80% to 90% were seen once. The sample taken for sequencing was PBMCs. This clonotype originated in a man aged 18 to 30 in good health and CMV-seronegative. The rearrangement uses TRBV5-8 and TRBJ1-4, with 7 bases fitting TRBD1. The CDR3: CASSWDRSNEKLFF. In DNA, the CDR3 is TGTGCCAGCAGCTGGGACAGATCCAATGAAAAACTGTTTTTT.